Each of the 30 T cell receptor beta chains below was sequenced from the same sample in a study of cytomegalovirus exposure and HLA in healthy donors. Primers: 60 Vbeta forward and 13 Jbeta reverse. Data came from immunoSEQ multiplex PCR; TCRdb stores just in-frame clones and leaves some out. This sample yields fewer than 200,000 clones, of which under 85% are seen a single time; about 5.4% belongs to the top ten. Material: PBMCs. These receptor sequences come from a woman between 18 and 29 years old in good health and CMV-seropositive.

On this clone itself: An end of the junction differs from the germline gene, which may be a read error. The chain employs TRBV7-9 and TRBJ2-7, with 8 bases lining up with TRBD1. The CDR3 has 14 amino acids. From germline, CDR1 is SEHNR and CDR2 FQNEAQ (reference sequence). In DNA, the CDR3 is TGTTCCAGCAGCTCGATGGGACAGGAATACGAGCAGTACTTC. This encodes CSSSSMGQEYEQYF.

V usage is TRBV7-9 and J usage is TRBJ1-2; TRBD1 matches at 7 bases. The length of the CDR3 is 14 residues. Germline values: CDR1 SEHNR, CDR2 FQNEAQ (reference sequence). The trim removed 2 bases at V and 8 bases at J, leaving 8 bases unmatched. CDR3 region: CASSLRVAGGGYTF. CDR3 DNA: TGTGCCAGCAGCTTAAGGGTAGCAGGGGGGGGCTACACCTTC. The entire variable domain, with the rest obtained from reference TRBV7-9 and TRBJ1-2, is as follows: DTGVSQNPRHKITKRGQNVTFRCDPISEHNRLYWYRQTLGQGPEFLTYFQNEAQLEKSRLLSDRFSAERPKGSFSTLEIQRTEQGDSAMYLCASSLRVAGGGYTFGSGTRLTVV.

The rearrangement links TRBV5-6 to TRBJ1-5; D is perhaps TRBD1 (5 bases). The CDR3 is made up of 13 amino acids. Trimming removed 5 bases at V and 5 bases at J, with 11 bases between. Germline CDR1 reads SGHDT; CDR2 reads YYEEEE. This CDR3 reads CASSLAGDQPQHF. For the CDR3, the DNA is TGTGCCAGCAGTCTGGCGGGGGATCAGCCCCAGCATTTT. The full variable domain, completed using reference TRBV5-6 and TRBJ1-5, is DAGVTQSPTHLIKTRGQQVTLRCSPKSGHDTVSWYQQALGQGPQFIFQYYEEEERQRGNFPDRFSGHQFPNYSSELNVNALLLGDSALYLCASSLAGDQPQHFGDGTRLSIL.

This clone came up a few times. This rearrangement joins TRBV25-1 to TRBJ1-2; TRBD1 matches at 8 bases. This CDR3 comprises 15 residues. Losses at the gene ends were 2 bases for V and 8 bases for J; bases not matched to a gene: 10. From germline, CDR1 is MGHDK and CDR2 SYGVNS. The CDR3 sequence is CASSEIGAGGLGYTF. CDR3 in DNA: TGTGCCAGCAGTGAAATTGGGGCAGGGGGCCTAGGCTACACCTTC.

V and J are TRBV4-1 and TRBJ1-1; the D gene is possibly TRBD1 (5 bases). Germline V gives CDR1 MGHRA, CDR2 YSYEKL. This CDR3 spans 15 amino acids. V lost 1 base, J lost 0 bases, and 9 bases lay in between. The CDR3: CASSQGQPMNTEAFF. Written as DNA, the CDR3 is TGCGCCAGCAGCCAAGGACAGCCGATGAACACTGAAGCTTTCTTT.

The V call is TRBV5-6, the J call TRBJ1-4; no clear D. The CDR3 extends over 15 amino acids. V gave up 1 base and J gave up 8 bases, with 15 bases separating them. Per germline, CDR1 SGHDT and CDR2 YYEEEE. In DNA, the CDR3 is TGTGCCAGCAGCTTGTATGCAGGTTTAGTCGAAAAACTGTTTTTT. Its translation is CASSLYAGLVEKLFF.

V gene TRBV4-3 combines with J gene TRBJ2-7, with 8 positions matching TRBD1. The V segment lost 0 bases and the J segment 3 bases; nucleotides outside the gene matches: 4. The CDR3 runs to 15 residues. CDR1 is LGHNA and CDR2 is YSLEER in the germline V gene. DNA of the CDR3: TGCGCCAGCAGCCAAGACAGACAGGGGCGCTACGAGCAGTACTTC. This encodes CASSQDRQGRYEQYF.

The chain recombines TRBV6-5 with TRBJ1-3; TRBD1 aligns across 7 bases. Germline V gene sequence: CDR1 MNHEY, CDR2 SVGAGI. Losses at the gene ends were 5 bases for V and 0 bases for J; bases not matched to a gene: 4. This CDR3 has 15 residues. The CDR3: CASSNRGLSGNTIYF. CDR3 sequence (DNA): TGTGCCAGCAGTAACAGGGGCCTCTCTGGAAACACCATATATTTT.

The CDR3 loop reads CASSPGSINQPQHF. CDR3 in DNA: TGTGCCAGCTCACCCGGGTCCATTAATCAGCCCCAGCATTTT. The chain couples TRBV18 to TRBJ1-5; no clear D. There are 14 residues in the CDR3. V was cut by 3 bases and J by 4 bases, with 10 bases left in between. Germline V gene sequence: CDR1 KGHSH, CDR2 LQKENI.

V usage is TRBV5-6 and J usage is TRBJ2-5; 14 positions match TRBD2. V lost 0 bases to trimming and J lost 5 bases; unmatched junction nucleotides: 9. This CDR3 comprises 18 residues. Germline V lookup: CDR1 SGHDT, CDR2 YYEEEE. The CDR3 DNA sequence: TGTGCCAGCAGCTTGGGACTAGCGGGGGGGCGTTTCTCCGAGACCCAGTACTTC. Translating it yields CASSLGLAGGRFSETQYF.

A few counts support this clone. The genes are TRBV9 and TRBJ1-1, with D maybe TRBD1 (6 bases). V dropped 4 bases and J dropped 2 bases, with 18 bases sitting between them. Germline V gene lookup returns CDR1 SGDLS and CDR2 YYNGEE. This CDR3 has 16 residues. This CDR3 is CASSLSSDRLNTEAFF. In DNA, the CDR3 is TGTGCCAGCAGCCTATCATCGGACAGACTCAACACTGAAGCTTTCTTT.

The gene calls are TRBV19 and TRBJ2-4, with D maybe TRBD2 (5 bases). Trimming left V 8 bases short and J 1 base short, with 9 bases between. The CDR3 is made up of 13 amino acids. In germline, CDR1 is LNHDA, CDR2 SQIVND (reference sequence). The DNA of the CDR3 is TGTGCCAGTCACGGGATGGCCAAAAACATTCAGTACTTC. This gives the protein CASHGMAKNIQYF.

The genes are TRBV7-2 and TRBJ1-2; D call uncertain. This CDR3 comprises 13 residues. V was trimmed by 5 bases and J by 4 bases, leaving 11 bases between them. The germline CDR1 and CDR2 sequences are SGHTA and FQGNSA. The chain's CDR3 is CASSQSRGYGYTF. The CDR3 DNA follows: TGTGCCAGCAGCCAATCGAGAGGCTATGGCTACACCTTC.

J is TRBJ2-7 and V is TRBV30; perhaps TRBD2 as D (7 bases). V was shortened by 0 bases and J by 1 base, with 10 bases between the two germline ends. This CDR3 is 14 amino acids long. Per the germline V gene, CDR1 is GTSNPN and CDR2 is SVGIG (reference sequence). CDR3 DNA sequence: TGTGCCTGGAGTGTAGGGGGGGGATCCTACGAGCAGTACTTC. Residues: CAWSVGGGSYEQYF.

The chain has TRBV12-5 and TRBJ1-1; unclear D gene. V dropped 2 bases and J dropped 1 base, with 8 bases sitting between them. The germline CDR1 and CDR2 sequences are LGHNT and FRNRAP. The CDR3 sequence is 14 residues long. CDR3 coding DNA: TGTGCTAGTGGTTTGAATCGGGGGAACACTGAAGCTTTCTTT. It translates to CASGLNRGNTEAFF.

The genes are TRBV11-2 and TRBJ1-6; TRBD1 is a possible D gene (5 bases). The CDR3 sequence is 11 residues long. The V and J ends lost 1 base and 14 bases respectively, with 6 bases between them. Germline loops: CDR1 SGHAT, CDR2 FQNNGV. The chain's CDR3 is CASSLGTSLHF. The CDR3 nucleotides read TGTGCCAGCAGCTTAGGGACATCCCTCCACTTT.

The V and J genes are TRBV10-3 and TRBJ1-2, with TRBD1 matching 7 bases. V trimming: 2 bases; J trimming: 3 bases; junction bases outside the gene matches: 9. Germline CDR1 is ENHRY and CDR2 is SYGVKD. This CDR3 region has 16 residues. The CDR3 sequence is CAISENRQGPDYGYTF. The CDR3 DNA is TGTGCCATCAGTGAGAACCGACAGGGTCCCGACTATGGCTACACCTTC.

The CDR3 DNA follows: TGTGCCAGCAGCGTAGTGTCGGTAGCGGGCTACACAGATACGCAGTATTTT. This gives the protein CASSVVSVAGYTDTQYF. The chain recombines TRBV9 with TRBJ2-3; 7 bases line up with TRBD2. Germline V lookup: CDR1 SGDLS, CDR2 YYNGEE. V was pared by 0 bases and J by 2 bases, with 9 bases of the junction left unmatched. The CDR3 covers 17 residues.

The chain combines TRBV13 with TRBJ2-6; D is perhaps TRBD1 (8 bases). CDR3 size: 21 residues. Germline CDR1 reads PRHDT; CDR2 reads FYEKMQ (reference sequence). V lost 5 bases and J 0 bases, leaving 26 bases between the germline ends. The CDR3 sequence: CASSRLAAFQGADSGANVLTF. In DNA, the CDR3 is TGTGCCAGCAGCCGCCTAGCGGCGTTTCAGGGGGCCGACTCTGGGGCCAACGTCCTGACTTTC.

This chain uses TRBV11-3 with TRBJ2-2, with 7 positions matching TRBD1. The CDR3 consists of 15 residues. V gave up 5 bases and J gave up 4 bases; unmatched junction bases: 7. In germline, CDR1 is SGHNT, CDR2 YENEEA. In DNA, the CDR3 is TGTGCCAGCAGCGGACGACAGGGAAGCACCGGGGAGCTGTTTTTT. Translation: CASSGRQGSTGELFF.

The chain is built from TRBV6-5 and TRBJ1-1; 7 bases fit TRBD1. The CDR3 length is 13 residues. Germline V gene lookup returns CDR1 MNHEY and CDR2 SVGAGI. Germline trimming cut 5 bases from V and 7 bases from J; bases unmatched to any gene: 7. CDR3 sequence reads: CASSRGTDHEAFF. The CDR3 DNA reads as TGTGCCAGCAGTCGAGGGACAGACCATGAAGCTTTCTTT.

This rearrangement joins TRBV30 to TRBJ2-1, with D maybe TRBD1 (7 bases). Germline V gene lookup returns CDR1 GTSNPN and CDR2 SVGIG (reference sequence). The CDR3 is 14 residues long. With 3 bases removed from V and 5 bases from J, the gap between germline ends came to 14 bases. The CDR3 protein is CAWSRGAPDNEQFF. In DNA form, the CDR3 reads TGTGCCTGGAGCAGGGGGGCTCCCGACAATGAGCAGTTCTTC.

The rearrangement uses TRBV7-3 and TRBJ2-1; 11 bases fit TRBD2. Germline V gene data show CDR1 as SGHTA and CDR2 as FQGTGA. V was pared by 6 bases and J by 5 bases, with 6 bases of the junction left unmatched. This CDR3 is 15 amino acids long. CDR3 nucleotide sequence: TGTGCCAGCAGTCCGAGACTAGCGGGGAACAATGAGCAGTTCTTC. Protein sequence: CASSPRLAGNNEQFF.

This clone showed up just a few times. V is TRBV6-1 and J is TRBJ2-3, with 14 positions matching TRBD2. This CDR3 contains 15 residues. Germline V gene sequence: CDR1 MNHNS, CDR2 SASEGT. With V trimmed by 6 bases and J by 1 base, 0 bases remained unmatched. CDR3 DNA: TGTGCCAGCAGGGGACTAGCGGGGGGCACAGATACGCAGTATTTT. Its translation is CASRGLAGGTDTQYF.

The chain joins TRBV4-1 to TRBJ2-7; the D gene is possibly TRBD1 (6 bases). V was clipped by 1 base and J by 3 bases, with 10 bases between them. The CDR3 covers 14 residues. The germline V gene has CDR1 MGHRA and CDR2 YSYEKL. Here the CDR3 DNA reads TGCGCCAGCAGCCAAGTACTACAGGGCTACGAGCAGTACTTC. As protein: CASSQVLQGYEQYF.

The rearrangement joins TRBV6-5 to TRBJ2-5, with 9 bases matching TRBD2. CDR1 and CDR2 from the germline V gene are MNHEY and SVGAGI. There are 14 residues in the CDR3. Trimming took 6 bases from V and 8 from J; bases not matched to a gene: 10. The CDR3 sequence is CASRFRTSAQTQYF. DNA for the CDR3: TGTGCCAGCAGATTTAGGACTAGCGCGCAAACCCAGTACTTC.

The chain combines TRBV15 with TRBJ2-7, with TRBD1 identical over 9 bases. CDR3 size: 16 residues. The junction had 13 bases not matched to a gene; V was cut back by 5 bases and J by 5 bases. Germline assignment: CDR1 LNHNV and CDR2 YYDKDF (reference sequence). The CDR3 reads CATSPQTGTGSHEQYF. The CDR3 DNA reads as TGTGCCACCAGCCCCCAAACCGGGACAGGGAGCCACGAGCAGTACTTC. The full variable domain, completed using reference TRBV15 and TRBJ2-7, is DAMVIQNPRYQVTQFGKPVTLSCSQTLNHNVMYWYQQKSSQAPKLLFHYYDKDFNNEADTPDNFQSRRPNTSFCFLDIRSPGLGDTAMYLCATSPQTGTGSHEQYFGPGTRLTVT.

This chain connects TRBV7-8 to TRBJ1-5; D is unclear. Germline CDR1 SGHVS, CDR2 FQNEAQ. This CDR3 has 14 amino acids. The V and J ends lost 2 bases and 1 base respectively, with 6 bases between them. In DNA form, the CDR3 reads TGTGCCAGCAGCTTAAGAGCGAGCAATCAGCCCCAGCATTTT. Its translation: CASSLRASNQPQHF.

This chain uses TRBV28 with TRBJ1-3, with unresolved D. Looked up from germline, CDR1 is MDHEN and CDR2 is SYDVKM. The CDR3 covers 15 residues. V was pared by 6 bases and J by 0 bases, with 12 bases between. Written as DNA, the CDR3 is TGTGCCAGCAGCGATACTCTCTTCTCTGGAAACACCATATATTTT. It encodes CASSDTLFSGNTIYF. Drawing the rest from reference TRBV28 and TRBJ1-3, the complete variable domain is DVKVTQSSRYLVKRTGEKVFLECVQDMDHENMFWYRQDPGLGLRLIYFSYDVKMKEKGDIPEGYSVSREKKERFSLILESASTNQTSMYLCASSDTLFSGNTIYFGEGSWLTVV.

This clone showed up just once. The V gene is TRBV19, the J gene TRBJ2-1; 8 bases map to TRBD2. The CDR3 covers 14 residues. Germline V gene sequence: CDR1 LNHDA, CDR2 SQIVND (reference sequence). Trimming at V came to 11 bases and at J to 3 bases, leaving 9 bases not matched to a gene. The CDR3 nucleotides are TGTGCCTCTAGCGGGCTTCCCCTCTACAATGAGCAGTTCTTC. Its protein is CASSGLPLYNEQFF.